The following is a T cell receptor beta chain sequence with its context. These data are taken from a study of CXCR3-negative and CXCR3-positive naive CD8 T cells. In germline, CDR1 is SQVTM, CDR2 ANQGSEA. CDR3 size: 15 residues. Libraries were UMI-labeled 5' RACE TRB cDNA. TCRdb reprocessed the 5' RACE reads; each CDR3 protein has one entry and no DNA is given. The sample has about 130,000 distinct CDR3 sequences; the top ten hold 0.45% to 0.55%. This sequence originates from a human donor in good health. Some clones in this sample may be carry-over from other donors' samples. Sequencing input: naive CXCR3- CD8+ T cells from blood. Subset: CD45RO-CCR7+CD27+CD95- naive CD8+ T cells lacking CXCR3 (TNR3-). The chain carries TRBV29-1 and TRBJ2-3; the TRBD1 assignment by TCRdb is unverifiable without DNA. CDR3 region: CSVEDWTASTDTQYF.